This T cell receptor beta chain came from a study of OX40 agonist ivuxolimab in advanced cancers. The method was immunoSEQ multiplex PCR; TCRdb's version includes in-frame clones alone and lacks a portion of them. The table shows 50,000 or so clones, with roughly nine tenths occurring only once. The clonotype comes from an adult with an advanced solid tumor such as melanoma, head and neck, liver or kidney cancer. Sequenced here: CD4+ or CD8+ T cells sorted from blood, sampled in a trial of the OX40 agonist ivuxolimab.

DNA of the CDR3: TGTGCCAGTAGTATTTGGGACAGGCCGAACACTGAAGCTTTCTTT. This sequence encodes CASSIWDRPNTEAFF. The chain is built from TRBV19 and TRBJ1-1; TRBD1 aligns across 8 bases. Looked up from germline, CDR1 is LNHDA and CDR2 is SQIVND (reference sequence). V lost 3 bases to trimming and J lost 1 base; unmatched junction nucleotides: 4. The CDR3 contains 15 residues.